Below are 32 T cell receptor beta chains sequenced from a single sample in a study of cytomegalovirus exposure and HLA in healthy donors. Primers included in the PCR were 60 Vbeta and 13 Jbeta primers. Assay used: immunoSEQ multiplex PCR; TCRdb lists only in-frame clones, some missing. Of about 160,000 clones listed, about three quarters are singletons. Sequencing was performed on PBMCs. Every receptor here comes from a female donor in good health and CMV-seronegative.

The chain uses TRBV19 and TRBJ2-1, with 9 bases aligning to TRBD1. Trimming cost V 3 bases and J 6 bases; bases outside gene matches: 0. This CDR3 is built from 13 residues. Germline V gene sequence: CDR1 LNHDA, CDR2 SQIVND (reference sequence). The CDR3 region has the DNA TGTGCCAGTAGTATGGGACAGGGCAATGAGCAGTTCTTC. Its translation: CASSMGQGNEQFF.

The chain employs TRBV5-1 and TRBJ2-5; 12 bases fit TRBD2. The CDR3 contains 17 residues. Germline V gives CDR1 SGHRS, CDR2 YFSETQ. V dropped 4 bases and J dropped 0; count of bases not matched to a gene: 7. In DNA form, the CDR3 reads TGCGCCAGCAGCCAACGAGGACTAGCGGGGAACCAAGAGACCCAGTACTTC. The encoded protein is CASSQRGLAGNQETQYF.

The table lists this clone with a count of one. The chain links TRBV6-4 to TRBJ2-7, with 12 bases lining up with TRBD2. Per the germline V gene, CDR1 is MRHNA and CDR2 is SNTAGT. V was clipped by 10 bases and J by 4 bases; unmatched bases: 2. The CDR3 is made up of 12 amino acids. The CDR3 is CATGLAGYEQYF. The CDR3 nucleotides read TGTGCCACCGGACTAGCGGGGTACGAGCAGTACTTC.

The CDR3 sequence: CASSLDGGRGETQYF. DNA for the CDR3: TGTGCCAGCAGCTTGGATGGGGGCCGCGGGGAGACCCAGTACTTC. The chain recombines TRBV7-7 with TRBJ2-5, with a tentative D call TRBD1 (6 bases). Looked up from germline, CDR1 is SSHAT and CDR2 is FNYEAQ (reference sequence). This CDR3 comprises 15 residues. V lost 3 bases to trimming and J lost 5 bases, with 16 bases between them.

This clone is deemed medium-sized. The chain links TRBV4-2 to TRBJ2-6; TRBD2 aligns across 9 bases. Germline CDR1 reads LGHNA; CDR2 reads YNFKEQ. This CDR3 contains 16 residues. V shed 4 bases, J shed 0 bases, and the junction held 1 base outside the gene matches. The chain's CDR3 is CASSPTSGSGANVLTF. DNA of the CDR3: TGTGCCAGCAGCCCGACTAGCGGCTCTGGGGCCAACGTCCTGACTTTC.

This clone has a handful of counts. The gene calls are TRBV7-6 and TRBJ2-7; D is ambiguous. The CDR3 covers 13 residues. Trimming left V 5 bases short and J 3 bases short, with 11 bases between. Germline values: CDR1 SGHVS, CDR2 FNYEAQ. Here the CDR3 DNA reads TGTGCCAGCAGCACCGGTAGTAACTACGAGCAGTACTTC. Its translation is CASSTGSNYEQYF.

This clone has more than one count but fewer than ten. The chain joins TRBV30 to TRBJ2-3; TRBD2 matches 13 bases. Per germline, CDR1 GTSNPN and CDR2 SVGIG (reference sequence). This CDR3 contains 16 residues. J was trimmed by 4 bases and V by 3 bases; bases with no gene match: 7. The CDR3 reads CAWSRTSGGGADTQYF. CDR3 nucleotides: TGTGCCTGGAGCCGCACTAGCGGGGGGGGTGCAGATACGCAGTATTTT.

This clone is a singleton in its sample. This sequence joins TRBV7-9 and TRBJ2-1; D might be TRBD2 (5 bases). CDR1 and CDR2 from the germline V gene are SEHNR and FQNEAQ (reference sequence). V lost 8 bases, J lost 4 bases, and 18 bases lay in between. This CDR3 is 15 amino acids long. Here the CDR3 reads CASGPSGGSYNEQFF. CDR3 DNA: TGTGCCAGCGGACCTTCTGGCGGGTCTTACAATGAGCAGTTCTTC.

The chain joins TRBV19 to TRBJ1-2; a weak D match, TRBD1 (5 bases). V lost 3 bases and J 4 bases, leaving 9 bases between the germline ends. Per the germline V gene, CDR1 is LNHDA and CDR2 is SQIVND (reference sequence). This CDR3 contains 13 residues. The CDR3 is CASSIGGVYGYTF. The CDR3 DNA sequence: TGTGCCAGTAGTATCGGAGGGGTCTATGGCTACACCTTC.

CDR3 residues: CASSVDSYVRANVLTF. DNA of the CDR3: TGTGCCAGCAGCGTAGACTCCTACGTCCGGGCCAACGTCCTGACTTTC. The chain employs TRBV9 and TRBJ2-6; D gene ambiguous. The V end was cut by 0 bases, the J end by 5 bases, with 12 bases between. CDR3 length: 16 residues. Germline values: CDR1 SGDLS, CDR2 YYNGEE.

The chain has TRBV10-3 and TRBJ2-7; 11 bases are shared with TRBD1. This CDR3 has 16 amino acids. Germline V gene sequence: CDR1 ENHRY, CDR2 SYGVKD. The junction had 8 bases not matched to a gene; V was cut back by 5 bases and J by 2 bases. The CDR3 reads CAISFPPGQGAYEQYF. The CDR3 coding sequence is TGTGCCATCAGTTTTCCGCCGGGACAGGGGGCCTACGAGCAGTACTTC.

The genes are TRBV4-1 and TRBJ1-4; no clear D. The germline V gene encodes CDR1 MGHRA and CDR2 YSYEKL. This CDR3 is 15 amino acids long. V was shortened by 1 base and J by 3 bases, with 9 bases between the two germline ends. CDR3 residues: CASSQVWASNEKLFF. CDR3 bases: TGCGCCAGCAGCCAAGTATGGGCTTCTAATGAAAAACTGTTTTTT.

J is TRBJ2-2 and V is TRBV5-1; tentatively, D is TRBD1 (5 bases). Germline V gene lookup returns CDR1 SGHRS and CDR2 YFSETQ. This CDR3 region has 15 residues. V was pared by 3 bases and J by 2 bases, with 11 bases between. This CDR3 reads CASSSTEINTGELFF. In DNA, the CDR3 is TGCGCCAGCAGCTCGACAGAGATAAACACCGGGGAGCTGTTTTTT.

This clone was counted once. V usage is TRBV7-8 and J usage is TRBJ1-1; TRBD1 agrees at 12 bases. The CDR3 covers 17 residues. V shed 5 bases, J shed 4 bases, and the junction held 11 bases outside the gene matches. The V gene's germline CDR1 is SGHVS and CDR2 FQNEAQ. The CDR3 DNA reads TGTGCCAGCAGCCCGATCGCGGGGACAGGGGGCGGCACTGAAGCTTTCTTT. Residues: CASSPIAGTGGGTEAFF. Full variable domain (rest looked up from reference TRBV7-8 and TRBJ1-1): GAGVSQSPRYKVAKRGQDVALRCDPISGHVSLFWYQQALGQGPEFLTYFQNEAQLDKSGLPSDRFFAERPEGSVSTLKIQRTQQEDSAVYLCASSPIAGTGGGTEAFFGQGTRLTVV.

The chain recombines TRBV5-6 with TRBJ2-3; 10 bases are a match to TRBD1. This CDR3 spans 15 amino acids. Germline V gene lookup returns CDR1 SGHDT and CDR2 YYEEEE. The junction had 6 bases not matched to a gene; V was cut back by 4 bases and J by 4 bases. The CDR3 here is CASSAGTGVPDTQYF. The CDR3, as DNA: TGTGCCAGCAGCGCGGGGACAGGGGTACCAGATACGCAGTATTTT.

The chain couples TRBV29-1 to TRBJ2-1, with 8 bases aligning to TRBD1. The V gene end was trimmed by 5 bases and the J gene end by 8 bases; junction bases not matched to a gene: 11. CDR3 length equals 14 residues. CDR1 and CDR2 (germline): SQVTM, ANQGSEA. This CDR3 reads CSVPGTGAFDEQFF. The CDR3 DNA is TGCAGCGTTCCCGGGACAGGAGCCTTCGATGAGCAGTTCTTC.

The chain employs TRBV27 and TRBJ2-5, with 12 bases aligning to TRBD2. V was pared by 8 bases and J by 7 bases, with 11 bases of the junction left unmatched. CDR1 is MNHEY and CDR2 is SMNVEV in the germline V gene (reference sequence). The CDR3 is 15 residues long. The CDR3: CASARDPSGGGTQYF. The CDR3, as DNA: TGTGCCAGCGCGAGAGACCCTAGCGGGGGGGGGACCCAGTACTTC.

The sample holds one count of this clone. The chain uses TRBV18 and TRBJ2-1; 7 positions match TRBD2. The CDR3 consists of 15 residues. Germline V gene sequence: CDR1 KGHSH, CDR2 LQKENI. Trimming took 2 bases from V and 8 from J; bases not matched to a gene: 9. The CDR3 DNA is TGTGCCAGCTCACCAGGGCTAGCGGTCATCCATGAGCAGTTCTTC. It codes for CASSPGLAVIHEQFF.

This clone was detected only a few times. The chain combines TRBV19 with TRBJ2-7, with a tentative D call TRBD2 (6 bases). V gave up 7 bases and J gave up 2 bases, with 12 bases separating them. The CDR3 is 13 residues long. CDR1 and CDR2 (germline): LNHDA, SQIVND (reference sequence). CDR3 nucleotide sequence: TGTGCCAGTAATCATGCGGGGACCTACGAGCAGTACTTC. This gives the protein CASNHAGTYEQYF.

The CDR3, as DNA: TGCAGCGTTGAGAGGGCTCTGAACTATGGCTACACCTTC. It specifies CSVERALNYGYTF. The V call is TRBV29-1, the J call TRBJ1-2, with D unresolved. The germline gives CDR1 SQVTM, CDR2 ANQGSEA. CDR3 length: 13 residues. V was clipped by 3 bases and J by 2 bases, with 10 bases between them. The complete variable domain, with remaining parts taken from reference TRBV29-1 and TRBJ1-2, reads SAVISQKPSRDICQRGTSLTIQCQVDSQVTMMFWYRQQPGQSLTLIATANQGSEATYESGFVIDKFPISRPNLTFSTLTVSNMSPEDSSIYLCSVERALNYGYTFGSGTRLTVV.

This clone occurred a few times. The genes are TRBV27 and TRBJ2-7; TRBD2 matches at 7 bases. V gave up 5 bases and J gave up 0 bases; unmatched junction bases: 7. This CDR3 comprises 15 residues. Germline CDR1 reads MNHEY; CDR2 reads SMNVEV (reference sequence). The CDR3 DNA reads TGTGCCAGCAGTCTCGTGGGGGGGAGCTCCTACGAGCAGTACTTC. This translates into CASSLVGGSSYEQYF.

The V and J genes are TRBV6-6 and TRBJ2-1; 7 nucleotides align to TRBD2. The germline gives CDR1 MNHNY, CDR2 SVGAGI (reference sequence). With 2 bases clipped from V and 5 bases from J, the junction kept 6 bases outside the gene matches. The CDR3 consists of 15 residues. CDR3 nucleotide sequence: TGTGCCAGCAGTTACGGCCGGGGGGACCACAATGAGCAGTTCTTC. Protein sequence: CASSYGRGDHNEQFF.

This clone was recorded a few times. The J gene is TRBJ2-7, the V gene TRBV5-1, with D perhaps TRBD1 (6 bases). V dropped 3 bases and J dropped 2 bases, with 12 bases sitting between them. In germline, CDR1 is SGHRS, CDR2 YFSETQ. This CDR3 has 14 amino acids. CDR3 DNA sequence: TGCGCCAGCAGCTACGGGACAATTCCCTACGAGCAGTACTTC. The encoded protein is CASSYGTIPYEQYF.

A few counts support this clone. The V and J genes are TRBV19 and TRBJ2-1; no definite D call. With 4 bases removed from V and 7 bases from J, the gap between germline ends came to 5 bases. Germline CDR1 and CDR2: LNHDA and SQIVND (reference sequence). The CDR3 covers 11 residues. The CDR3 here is CASSTRNEQFF. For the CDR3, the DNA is TGTGCCAGTAGTACGAGGAATGAGCAGTTCTTC.

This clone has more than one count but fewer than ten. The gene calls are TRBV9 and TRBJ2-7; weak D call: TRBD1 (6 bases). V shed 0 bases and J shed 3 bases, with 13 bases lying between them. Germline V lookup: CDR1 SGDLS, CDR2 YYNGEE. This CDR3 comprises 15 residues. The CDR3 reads CASSVGWGPSYEQYF. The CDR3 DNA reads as TGTGCCAGCAGCGTAGGGTGGGGGCCGAGCTACGAGCAGTACTTC.

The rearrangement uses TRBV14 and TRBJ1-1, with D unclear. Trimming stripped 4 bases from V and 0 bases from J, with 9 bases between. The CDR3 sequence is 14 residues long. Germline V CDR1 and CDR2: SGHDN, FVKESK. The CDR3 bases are TGTGCCAGCAGCCCTTCGGCGGTGAACACTGAAGCTTTCTTT. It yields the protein CASSPSAVNTEAFF.

The CDR3 DNA sequence: TGTGCCAGCAGCTTGAAAGCTTACAGGGGTGAAGCTTTCTTT. It yields the protein CASSLKAYRGEAFF. This chain joins TRBV7-8 and TRBJ1-1; the match to TRBD1 covers 7 bases. J gave up 7 bases and V 3 bases, and 8 bases lay outside the gene matches. Germline values: CDR1 SGHVS, CDR2 FQNEAQ. The CDR3 runs to 14 residues.

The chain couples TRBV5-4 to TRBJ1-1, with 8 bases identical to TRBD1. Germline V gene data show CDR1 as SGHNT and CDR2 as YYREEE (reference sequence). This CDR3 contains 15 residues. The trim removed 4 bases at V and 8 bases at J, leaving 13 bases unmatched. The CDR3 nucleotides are TGTGCCAGCAGCCAAGAACCGGGGAGACAGGGGGAAGCTTTCTTT. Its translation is CASSQEPGRQGEAFF.

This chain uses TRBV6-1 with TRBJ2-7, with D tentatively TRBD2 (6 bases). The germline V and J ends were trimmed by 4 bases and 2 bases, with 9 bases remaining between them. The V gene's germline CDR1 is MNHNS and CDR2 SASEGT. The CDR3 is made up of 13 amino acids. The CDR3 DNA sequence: TGTGCCAGCAGTGCGGGGACTCCCTACGAGCAGTACTTC. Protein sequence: CASSAGTPYEQYF.

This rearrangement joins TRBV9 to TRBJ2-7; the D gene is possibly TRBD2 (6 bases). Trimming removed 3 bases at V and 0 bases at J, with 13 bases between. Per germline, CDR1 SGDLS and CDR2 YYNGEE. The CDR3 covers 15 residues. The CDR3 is CASSAGDFSSYEQYF. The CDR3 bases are TGTGCCAGCAGCGCTGGGGACTTTAGCTCCTACGAGCAGTACTTC.

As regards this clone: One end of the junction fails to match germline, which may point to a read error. The DNA for the CDR3 is TGCACCTGGACACTAGCGGGAGGATACGAGCAGTACTTC. This encodes CTWTLAGGYEQYF. The chain is built from TRBV30 and TRBJ2-7; 12 nucleotides line up with TRBD2. The CDR3 is 13 amino acids. Germline loops: CDR1 GTSNPN, CDR2 SVGIG (reference sequence).

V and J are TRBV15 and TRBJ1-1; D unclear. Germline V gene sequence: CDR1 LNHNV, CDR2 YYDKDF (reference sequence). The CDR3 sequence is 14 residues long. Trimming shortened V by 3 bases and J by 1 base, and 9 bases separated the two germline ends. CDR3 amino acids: CATSSLVANTEAFF. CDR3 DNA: TGTGCCACCAGCAGTTTAGTAGCGAACACTGAAGCTTTCTTT. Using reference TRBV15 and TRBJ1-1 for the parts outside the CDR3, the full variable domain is DAMVIQNPRYQVTQFGKPVTLSCSQTLNHNVMYWYQQKSSQAPKLLFHYYDKDFNNEADTPDNFQSRRPNTSFCFLDIRSPGLGDTAMYLCATSSLVANTEAFFGQGTRLTVV.